This T cell receptor beta chain was found in a study of cytomegalovirus exposure and HLA in healthy donors. Study-wide background: The same platform as the 650 to 700 first-cohort repertoires was used for the 120 validation repertoires, a later analysis reported. General study results and limits: CMV antigen specificity was confirmed in vitro for a few CMV-associated chains. The dataset shows that most TCR sequences were rare, while some public TCRs occurred in many donors.

Sequenced by immunoSEQ multiplex PCR; TCRdb stores in-frame clones only, minus some. The sample holds 200,000 to 300,000 clones; about 90% are singletons and the top ten take around 3.1%. Separate from the 666-subject first cohort, the 120-subject validation cohort was the one that the donors belonged to. This CDR3 is 12 amino acids long. Germline assignment: CDR1 MDHEN and CDR2 SYDVKM. V was pared by 6 bases and J by 7 bases, with 5 bases of the junction left unmatched. With respect to this clone: Antigen specificity is unknown.

The sequence was collected from a woman aged 25 to 39 in good health and CMV-seronegative. The chain is built from TRBV28 and TRBJ2-7; TRBD1 agrees at 8 bases. The material sequenced was PBMCs. The CDR3 is CASSQDREEQYF. DNA of the CDR3: TGTGCCAGCAGCCAGGACAGGGAAGAGCAGTACTTC.